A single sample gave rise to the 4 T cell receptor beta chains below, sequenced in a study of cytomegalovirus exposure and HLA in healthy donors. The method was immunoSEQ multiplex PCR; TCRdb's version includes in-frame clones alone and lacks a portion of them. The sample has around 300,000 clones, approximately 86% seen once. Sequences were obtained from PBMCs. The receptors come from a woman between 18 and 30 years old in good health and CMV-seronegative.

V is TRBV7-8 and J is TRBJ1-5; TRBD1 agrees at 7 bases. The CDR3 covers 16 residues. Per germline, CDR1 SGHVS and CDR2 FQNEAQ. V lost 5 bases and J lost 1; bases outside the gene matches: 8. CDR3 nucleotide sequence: TGTGCCAGCAGCCCATATGACAGGGTCAGCAATCAGCCCCAGCATTTT. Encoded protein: CASSPYDRVSNQPQHF.

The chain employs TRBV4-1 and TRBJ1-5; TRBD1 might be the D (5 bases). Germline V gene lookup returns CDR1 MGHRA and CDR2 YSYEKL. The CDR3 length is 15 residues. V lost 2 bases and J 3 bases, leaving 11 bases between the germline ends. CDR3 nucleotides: TGCGCCAGCAGCCAACAGGAACAGGTCAATCAGCCCCAGCATTTT. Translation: CASSQQEQVNQPQHF.

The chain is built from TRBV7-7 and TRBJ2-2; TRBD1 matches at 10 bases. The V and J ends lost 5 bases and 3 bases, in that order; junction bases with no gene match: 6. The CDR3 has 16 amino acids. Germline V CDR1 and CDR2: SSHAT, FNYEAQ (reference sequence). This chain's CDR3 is CASSPGGTGDTGELFF. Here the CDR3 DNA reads TGTGCCAGCAGCCCGGGGGGGACAGGGGACACCGGGGAGCTGTTTTTT.

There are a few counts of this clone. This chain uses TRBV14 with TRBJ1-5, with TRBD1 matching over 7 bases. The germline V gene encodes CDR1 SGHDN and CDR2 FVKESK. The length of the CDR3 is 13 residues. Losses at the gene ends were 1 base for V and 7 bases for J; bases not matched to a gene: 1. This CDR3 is CASSQGQGQPQHF. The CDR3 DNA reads TGTGCCAGCAGCCAAGGACAGGGACAGCCCCAGCATTTT.